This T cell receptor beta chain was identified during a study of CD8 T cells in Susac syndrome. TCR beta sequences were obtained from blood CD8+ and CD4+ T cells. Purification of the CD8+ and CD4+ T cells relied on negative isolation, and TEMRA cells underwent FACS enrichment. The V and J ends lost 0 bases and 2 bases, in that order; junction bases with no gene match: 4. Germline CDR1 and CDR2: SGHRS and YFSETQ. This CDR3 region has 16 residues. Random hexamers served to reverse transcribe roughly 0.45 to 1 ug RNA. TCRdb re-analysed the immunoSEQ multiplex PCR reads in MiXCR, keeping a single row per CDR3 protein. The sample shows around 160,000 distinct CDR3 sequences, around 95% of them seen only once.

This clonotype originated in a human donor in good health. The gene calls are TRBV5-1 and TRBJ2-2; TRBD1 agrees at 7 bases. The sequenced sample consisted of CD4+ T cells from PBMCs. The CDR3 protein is CASSLGRDSNTGELFF. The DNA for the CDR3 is TGCGCCAGCAGCTTGGGTAGGGACAGCAACACCGGGGAGCTGTTTTTT. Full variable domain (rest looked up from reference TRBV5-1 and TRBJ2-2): KAGVTQTPRYLIKTRGQQVTLSCSPISGHRSVSWYQQTPGQGLQFLFEYFSETQRNKGNFPGRFSGRQFSNSRSEMNVSTLELGDSALYLCASSLGRDSNTGELFFGEGSRLTVL.